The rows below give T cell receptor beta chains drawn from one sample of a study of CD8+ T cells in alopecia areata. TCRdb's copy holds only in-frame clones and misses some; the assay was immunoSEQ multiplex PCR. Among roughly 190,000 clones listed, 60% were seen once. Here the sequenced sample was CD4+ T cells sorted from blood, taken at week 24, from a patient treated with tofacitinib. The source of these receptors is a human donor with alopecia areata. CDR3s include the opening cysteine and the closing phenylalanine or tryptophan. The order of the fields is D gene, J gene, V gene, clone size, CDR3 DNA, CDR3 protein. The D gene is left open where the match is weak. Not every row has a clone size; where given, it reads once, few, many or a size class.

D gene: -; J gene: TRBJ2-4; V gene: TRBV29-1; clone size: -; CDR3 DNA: TGCAGCGTCGGAGGGATAGCCAAAAACATTCAGTACTTC; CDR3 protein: CSVGGIAKNIQYF
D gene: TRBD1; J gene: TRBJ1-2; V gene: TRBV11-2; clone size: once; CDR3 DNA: TGTGCCAGCAGCTGGGACAGCTACTACACCTTC; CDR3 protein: CASSWDSYYTF
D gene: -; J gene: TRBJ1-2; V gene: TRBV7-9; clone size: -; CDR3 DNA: TGTGCCAGCAGCTTATATCGAGGCTCAGGGTCCGACTATGGCTACACCTTC; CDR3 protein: CASSLYRGSGSDYGYTF
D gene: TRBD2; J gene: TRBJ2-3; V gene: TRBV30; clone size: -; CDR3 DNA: TGTGCCTGGAGTGTGACTAGCGCAGATACGCAGTATTTT; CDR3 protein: CAWSVTSADTQYF
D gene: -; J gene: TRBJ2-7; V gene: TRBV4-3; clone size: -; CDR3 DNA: TGCGCCAGCAGTCTGGATGGGTACTCCTACGAGCAGTACTTC; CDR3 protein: CASSLDGYSYEQYF
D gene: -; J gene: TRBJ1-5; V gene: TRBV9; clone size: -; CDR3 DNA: TGTGCCAGCAGCGCCCACAATCAGCCCCAGCATTTT; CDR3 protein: CASSAHNQPQHF
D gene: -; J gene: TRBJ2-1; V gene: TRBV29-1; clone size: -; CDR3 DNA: TGCAGCGTTGAGCCCAACGACTACAATGAGCAGTTCTTC; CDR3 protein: CSVEPNDYNEQFF
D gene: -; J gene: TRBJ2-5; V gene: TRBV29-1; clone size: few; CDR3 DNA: TGCACTCCCCGGGACAAGTTGAGGGAGCAGTACTTC; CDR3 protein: CTPRDKLREQYF
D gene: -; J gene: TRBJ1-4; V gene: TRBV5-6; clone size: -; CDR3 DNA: TGTGCCAGCAGCTTGTTCGTGCGCGGGTCGGAAAAACTGTTTTTT; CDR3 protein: CASSLFVRGSEKLFF
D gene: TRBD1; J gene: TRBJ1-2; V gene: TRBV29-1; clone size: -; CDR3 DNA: TGCAGCGTTGAAGACCGACAGGGACGAGGCTACACCTTC; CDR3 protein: CSVEDRQGRGYTF
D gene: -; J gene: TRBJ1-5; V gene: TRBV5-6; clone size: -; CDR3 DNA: TGTGCCAGCAGCAAAACAGGGACTCAGCCCCAGCATTTT; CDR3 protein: CASSKTGTQPQHF
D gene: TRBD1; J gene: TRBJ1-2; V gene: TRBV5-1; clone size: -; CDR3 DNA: TGCGCCAGCAGATCTACGGACAGGGCACGGGGATATGGCTACACCTTC; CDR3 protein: CASRSTDRARGYGYTF
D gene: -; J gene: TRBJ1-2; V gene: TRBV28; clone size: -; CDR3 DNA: TGTGCCAGCAGTCAAGCCCGACTAGCATCCCGGGATGGCTACACCTTC; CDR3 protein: CASSQARLASRDGYTF
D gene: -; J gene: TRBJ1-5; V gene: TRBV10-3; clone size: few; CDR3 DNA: TGTGCCATCAGTGAGGTACGCGGCCAAAATCAGCCCCAGCATTTT; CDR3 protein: CAISEVRGQNQPQHF
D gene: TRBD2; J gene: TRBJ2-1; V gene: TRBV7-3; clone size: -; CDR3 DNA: TGTGCCAGCAGCTCCTCTAGCGGGGGATCCTACAATGAGCAGTTCTTC; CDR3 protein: CASSSSSGGSYNEQFF
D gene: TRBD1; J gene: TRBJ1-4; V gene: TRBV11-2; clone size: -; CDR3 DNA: TGTGCCAGCAGCTGGGACAGGGGAGTAGCTAATGAAAAACTGTTTTTT; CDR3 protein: CASSWDRGVANEKLFF
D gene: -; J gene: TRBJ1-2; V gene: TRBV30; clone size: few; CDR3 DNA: TGTGCCTGGAGACCCGGGAGTCTTGGGGGCTATGGCTACACCTTC; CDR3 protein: CAWRPGSLGGYGYTF
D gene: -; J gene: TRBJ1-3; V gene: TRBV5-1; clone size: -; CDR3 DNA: TGCGCCAGCAGCTTGGGGCAGGGAAACACCATATATTTT; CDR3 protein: CASSLGQGNTIYF
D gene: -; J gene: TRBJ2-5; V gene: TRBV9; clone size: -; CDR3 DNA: TGTGCCAGCAGCGTTCTTAGCGGAACGGATAGGGTGACCCAGTACTTC; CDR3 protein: CASSVLSGTDRVTQYF
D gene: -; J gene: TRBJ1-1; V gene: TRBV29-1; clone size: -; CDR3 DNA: TGCAGCGTTGAAAGTCGACACTCGAACACTGAAGCTTTCTTT; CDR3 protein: CSVESRHSNTEAFF
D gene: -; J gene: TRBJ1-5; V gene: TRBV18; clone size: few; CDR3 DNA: TGTGCCAGCTCCCCCGGGGGGGCCACCAATCAGCCCCAGCATTTT; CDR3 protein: CASSPGGATNQPQHF
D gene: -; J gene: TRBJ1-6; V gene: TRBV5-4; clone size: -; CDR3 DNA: TGTGCCAGCAGCTTGCAAGGGGCGGTTTCACCCCTCCACTTT; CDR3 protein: CASSLQGAVSPLHF
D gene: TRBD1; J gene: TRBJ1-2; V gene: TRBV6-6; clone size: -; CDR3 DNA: TGTGCCAGCAGCCCGGGACAGGGTTTGTATGGCTACACCTTC; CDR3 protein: CASSPGQGLYGYTF
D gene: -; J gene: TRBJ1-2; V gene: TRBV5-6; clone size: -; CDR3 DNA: TGTGCCAGCAGCTTGATTGGCCAGGGAAAACTCTATGGCTACACCTTC; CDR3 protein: CASSLIGQGKLYGYTF
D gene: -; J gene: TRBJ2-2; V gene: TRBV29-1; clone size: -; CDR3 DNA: TGCAGCGTTGGTGAGAACACCGGGGAGCTGTTTTTT; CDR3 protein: CSVGENTGELFF
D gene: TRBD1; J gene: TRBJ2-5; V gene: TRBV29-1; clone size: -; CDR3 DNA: TGCAGCGGCCAGGGGGCGGGTCAAGAGACCCAGTACTTC; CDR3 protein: CSGQGAGQETQYF
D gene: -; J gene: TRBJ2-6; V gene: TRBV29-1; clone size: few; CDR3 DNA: TGCAGCGCAAAAAGCAACTCTGGGGCCAACGTCCTGACTTTC; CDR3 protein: CSAKSNSGANVLTF
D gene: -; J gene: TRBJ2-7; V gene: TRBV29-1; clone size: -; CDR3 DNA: TGCAGCGTTGGGGATCCGCTACATCGGGGATTATACGAGCAGTACTTC; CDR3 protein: CSVGDPLHRGLYEQYF
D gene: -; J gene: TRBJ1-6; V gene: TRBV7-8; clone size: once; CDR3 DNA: TGTGCCAGCAGCTGGATACAGGGACTGTCTTCACCCCTCCACTTT; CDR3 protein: CASSWIQGLSSPLHF
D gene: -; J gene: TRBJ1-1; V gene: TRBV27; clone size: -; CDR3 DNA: TGTGCCAGCAGAGTTAGGGAATTCGCTGAAGCTTTCTTT; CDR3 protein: CASRVREFAEAFF
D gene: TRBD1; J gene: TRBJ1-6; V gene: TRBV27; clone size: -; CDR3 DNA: TGTGCCAGCAGTCCGCAGACAGGGGATAATTCACCCCTCCACTTT; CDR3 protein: CASSPQTGDNSPLHF
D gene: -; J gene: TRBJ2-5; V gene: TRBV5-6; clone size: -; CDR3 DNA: TGTGCCAGCACGCGGGGAGGTGGGCAAGAGACCCAGTACTTC; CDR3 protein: CASTRGGGQETQYF
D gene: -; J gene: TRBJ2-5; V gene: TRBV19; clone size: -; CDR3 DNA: TGTGCCAGTAGTCAGAAAAGCGGTTCCCAGTACTTC; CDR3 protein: CASSQKSGSQYF
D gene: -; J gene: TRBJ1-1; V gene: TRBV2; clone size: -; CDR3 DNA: TGTGCCAGCAGTGTAACCAAGAACACTGAAGCTTTCTTT; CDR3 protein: CASSVTKNTEAFF
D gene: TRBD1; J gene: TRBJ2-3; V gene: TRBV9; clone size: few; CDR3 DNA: TGTGCCAGCGATGGGACAGGAAGGGGGGATACGCAGTATTTT; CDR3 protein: CASDGTGRGDTQYF
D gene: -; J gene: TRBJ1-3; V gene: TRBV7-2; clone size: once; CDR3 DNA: TGTGCCAGCAGCTTAAATCGGGGCAACTCTGGAAACACCATATATTTT; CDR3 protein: CASSLNRGNSGNTIYF
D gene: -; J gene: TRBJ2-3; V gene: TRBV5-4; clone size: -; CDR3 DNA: TGTGCCAGCAGCATACCGCCCTCCGATACGCAGTATTTT; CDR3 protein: CASSIPPSDTQYF
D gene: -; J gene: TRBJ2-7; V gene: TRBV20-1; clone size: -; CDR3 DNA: TGCAGTGCTAGGTTTGGCCGCGAGCAGTACTTC; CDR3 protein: CSARFGREQYF
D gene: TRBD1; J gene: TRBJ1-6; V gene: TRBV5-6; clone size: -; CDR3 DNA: TGTGCCAGCAGCTCACAGGGGGCAGGTAATTCACCCCTCCACTTT; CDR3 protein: CASSSQGAGNSPLHF
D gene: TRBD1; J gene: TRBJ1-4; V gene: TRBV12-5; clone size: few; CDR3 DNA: TGTGCTAGTGGTTTGGCCCGGACAGGGAGGGAAAAACTGTTTTTT; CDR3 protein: CASGLARTGREKLFF
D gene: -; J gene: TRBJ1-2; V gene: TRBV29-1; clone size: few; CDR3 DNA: TGCAGCGGGCGGGACGTCGGTGGCTACACCTTC; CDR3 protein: CSGRDVGGYTF
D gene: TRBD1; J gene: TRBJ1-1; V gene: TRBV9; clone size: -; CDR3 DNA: TGTGCCAGCAGCGTAGAGTCGACAGGGCCCCGAACTGAAGCTTTCTTT; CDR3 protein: CASSVESTGPRTEAFF
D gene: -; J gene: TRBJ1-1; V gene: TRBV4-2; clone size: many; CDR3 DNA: TGTGCCAGCAGCCAAGGGACCGGAGGAGGAACTGAAGCTTTCTTT; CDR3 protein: CASSQGTGGGTEAFF